The 18 T cell receptor beta chains given below trace back to one sample, sequenced in a study of blood T cell repertoires in COVID-19. Method: immunoSEQ multiplex PCR; TCRdb's copy keeps in-frame clones and lacks some. Of about 170,000 clones listed, approximately 82% were seen once; the top ten hold around 7%. Source material: peripheral blood. The receptor source for this set is a woman in her 40s with COVID-19, enrolled during active disease.

The chain carries TRBV29-1 and TRBJ1-2; TRBD1 matches at 8 bases. V shed 4 bases and J 1 base; nucleotides not matched to a gene: 2. Germline loops: CDR1 SQVTM, CDR2 ANQGSEA. This CDR3 comprises 13 residues. The DNA for the CDR3 is TGCAGCGTTGGACAGGGGATTAACTATGGCTACACCTTC. It translates to CSVGQGINYGYTF.

The chain uses TRBV6-1 and TRBJ1-6; 7 nucleotides align to TRBD1. The germline CDR1 and CDR2 sequences are MNHNS and SASEGT. The CDR3 loop spans 15 amino acids. Unmatched junction bases numbered 13, after V lost 7 bases and J lost 10 bases. The DNA for the CDR3 is TGTGCCAGCACGCGGGACCGACAGGGCGCATCACCCCTCCACTTT. The encoded protein is CASTRDRQGASPLHF.

This chain connects TRBV7-8 to TRBJ2-5; 8 positions match TRBD1. From germline, CDR1 is SGHVS and CDR2 FQNEAQ. The V segment lost 3 bases and the J segment 5 bases; nucleotides outside the gene matches: 5. The CDR3 is made up of 14 amino acids. Written as DNA, the CDR3 is TGTGCCAGCAGCTTTAACAGGGGGGAGGAGACCCAGTACTTC. It translates to CASSFNRGEETQYF.

The genes are TRBV5-6 and TRBJ1-6, with D maybe TRBD1 (5 bases). The length of the CDR3 is 13 residues. The V gene's germline CDR1 is SGHDT and CDR2 YYEEEE. Trimming cost V 4 bases and J 14 bases, with 16 bases left between them. This CDR3 is CASSVSRASALHF. The DNA for the CDR3 is TGTGCCAGCAGCGTATCCAGGGCCTCGGCCCTCCACTTT.

The chain is built from TRBV12-3 or TRBV12-4 and TRBJ2-7; perhaps TRBD1 as D (5 bases). The CDR3 has 12 amino acids. V was cut by 8 bases and J by 3 bases, with 11 bases left in between. This CDR3 is CASRQGLYEQYF. The CDR3 DNA reads TGTGCCAGCCGCCAGGGCCTCTACGAGCAGTACTTC.

This clone was picked up one time. The rearrangement uses TRBV19 and TRBJ1-5; 9 bases match TRBD1. CDR1 is LNHDA, CDR2 SQIVND, per germline (reference sequence). V was clipped by 7 bases and J by 4 bases; unmatched bases: 5. CDR3 length equals 14 residues. The CDR3 loop reads CASIGGTGNQPQHF. The CDR3 DNA is TGTGCCAGTATCGGGGGGACAGGGAATCAGCCCCAGCATTTT. Based on the CDR3 plus reference TRBV19 and TRBJ1-5, the full variable domain is DGGITQSPKYLFRKEGQNVTLSCEQNLNHDAMYWYRQDPGQGLRLIYYSQIVNDFQKGDIAEGYSVSREKKESFPLTVTSAQKNPTAFYLCASIGGTGNQPQHFGDGTRLSIL.

This clone was counted only a few times. This same CDR3 is encoded by further DNA sequences in the sample. The CDR3 sequence: CASSQVGGEETQYF. In nucleotides, the CDR3 is TGCGCCAGCAGCCAAGTTGGCGGGGAAGAGACCCAGTACTTC. The V call is TRBV4-1, the J call TRBJ2-5; perhaps TRBD2 as D (6 bases). V gave up 1 base and J gave up 3 bases, with 9 bases separating them. The CDR3 sequence is 14 residues long. Germline CDR1 reads MGHRA; CDR2 reads YSYEKL.

This chain uses TRBV29-1 with TRBJ1-1; possibly TRBD1 for D (6 bases). In germline, CDR1 is SQVTM, CDR2 ANQGSEA. V dropped 8 bases and J dropped 0 bases, with 13 bases sitting between them. This CDR3 has 13 residues. As DNA, the CDR3 is TGCAGCATCGGACAGTCTTTGAACACTGAAGCTTTCTTT. Its protein product is CSIGQSLNTEAFF.

The genes are TRBV2 and TRBJ2-1, with D unresolved. V dropped 1 base and J dropped 4 bases, with 8 bases sitting between them. The CDR3 runs 14 residues. From germline, CDR1 is SNHLY and CDR2 FYNNEI. In DNA, the CDR3 is TGTGCCAGCAGTGAAGGCTACCAATACAATGAGCAGTTCTTC. Translated, it gives CASSEGYQYNEQFF.

The genes are TRBV28 and TRBJ2-3; 7 bases are a match to TRBD2. CDR1 and CDR2 (germline): MDHEN, SYDVKM. The CDR3 sequence is 15 residues long. With V trimmed by 7 bases and J by 2 bases, 9 bases remained unmatched. CDR3 DNA sequence: TGTGCCAGCAAGCCGGGGGGACTTCTCACAGATACGCAGTATTTT. Encoded protein: CASKPGGLLTDTQYF.

This chain's CDR3 is CASSVDSIGNSPLHF. The CDR3 DNA reads TGTGCCAGCAGTGTGGACAGCATCGGGAATTCACCCCTCCACTTT. The chain joins TRBV2 to TRBJ1-6; a weak D match, TRBD1 (6 bases). Germline V gives CDR1 SNHLY, CDR2 FYNNEI. The CDR3 runs 15 residues. Trimming stripped 4 bases from V and 7 bases from J, with 14 bases between.

This chain links TRBV10-3 with TRBJ2-1, with 8 positions matching TRBD2. The V gene's germline CDR1 is ENHRY and CDR2 SYGVKD. The CDR3 is 15 residues long. V lost 6 bases and J lost 4; bases outside the gene matches: 8. The CDR3 bases are TGTGCCATCAGGGAGCGGGAGAATATATACAATGAGCAGTTCTTC. Translated, it gives CAIRERENIYNEQFF.

Of note for this clone: At one end the junction does not follow the germline gene, possibly because of a read error. The V and J genes are TRBV3-1 (or the pseudogene TRBV3-2) and TRBJ1-2, with TRBD1 as a possible D gene (6 bases). The CDR3 extends over 12 amino acids. In germline, CDR1 is LGHDT, CDR2 YNNKEL (reference sequence). This CDR3 reads CASTQQGYGYTF. In DNA form, the CDR3 reads TGTGCCAGCACCCAACAGGGCTATGGCTACACCTTC.

V and J are TRBV19 and TRBJ1-1; TRBD1 might be the D (5 bases). The V end lost 3 bases, the J end lost 6 bases, and 17 bases lay between the germline ends. The CDR3 is made up of 15 amino acids. Germline V CDR1 and CDR2: LNHDA, SQIVND (reference sequence). CDR3 loop: CASSMGHPGFAEAFF. In DNA form, the CDR3 reads TGTGCCAGTAGTATGGGGCACCCAGGGTTCGCTGAAGCTTTCTTT.

The chain carries TRBV9 and TRBJ2-1; 9 nucleotides align to TRBD2. The CDR3 runs 15 residues. V gave up 4 bases and J gave up 9 bases; unmatched junction bases: 11. CDR1 is SGDLS and CDR2 is YYNGEE in the germline V gene. CDR3 sequence: CASSKGTSSGSEQFF. The CDR3 region has the DNA TGTGCCAGCAGCAAAGGGACTAGCTCAGGCAGTGAGCAGTTCTTC. Using reference TRBV9 and TRBJ2-1 for the parts outside the CDR3, the full variable domain is DSGVTQTPKHLITATGQRVTLRCSPRSGDLSVYWYQQSLDQGLQFLIQYYNGEERAKGNILERFSAQQFPDLHSELNLSSLELGDSALYFCASSKGTSSGSEQFFGPGTRLTVL.

This chain joins TRBV5-1 and TRBJ2-7, with D possibly TRBD1 on 6 matching bases. The CDR3 has 13 residues. V was cut by 4 bases and J by 7 bases, with 15 bases left in between. The germline V gene has CDR1 SGHRS and CDR2 YFSETQ. This CDR3 reads CASSPGQTWEQYF. In nucleotides, the CDR3 is TGCGCCAGCAGCCCCGGACAGACTTGGGAGCAGTACTTC.

The genes are TRBV2 and TRBJ2-1, with D unresolved. Trimming removed 6 bases at V and 8 bases at J, with 11 bases between. The CDR3 runs to 12 residues. Germline V gives CDR1 SNHLY, CDR2 FYNNEI. CDR3 coding DNA: TGTGCCAGCAGGGAGACCTGGGATGAGCAGTTCTTC. Amino acid sequence: CASRETWDEQFF.

V usage is TRBV19 and J usage is TRBJ2-4; D is unresolved. The CDR3 contains 14 residues. The V and J ends lost 9 bases and 6 bases respectively, with 18 bases between them. Germline values: CDR1 LNHDA, CDR2 SQIVND (reference sequence). The CDR3 protein is CASGTLGFGNIQYF. In nucleotides, the CDR3 is TGTGCCAGCGGAACCCTCGGGTTTGGAAACATTCAGTACTTC.